The table lists the clone carrying this T cell receptor (beta chain) with a count of one. The data were obtained in a study of blood T cell repertoires in COVID-19. Study background: The study drew acute and convalescent COVID-19 samples from the United States, Italy and Spain. T cells, B-cell-depleted T cells, or PBMCs supplied cDNA or gDNA.

Authors' methods: Reference gene primer amplification gave estimated nucleated cell counts. Repertoires were generated with immunoSEQ multiplex PCR, while TCRdb's copy carries only in-frame clones and drops some. V, J and clone size reflect that table, while D and trimming were determined from the DNA. The data contain more than 45,000 clones, 82% of them singletons. The TCR was taken from a woman aged 55-69 years with acute or convalescent COVID-19. Sequenced: peripheral blood.

The CDR3 loop is CASSPPGQGTHTEAFF. The CDR3 nucleotides are TGTGCCAGCAGCCCACCGGGACAGGGGACCCACACTGAAGCTTTCTTT. This sequence joins TRBV7-9 and TRBJ1-1, with TRBD1 matching over 10 bases. Unmatched junction bases numbered 9, after V lost 5 bases and J lost 3 bases. Germline-derived CDR1 and CDR2 are SEHNR and FQNEAQ (reference sequence). This CDR3 spans 16 amino acids.